A single sample gave rise to the 8 T cell receptor beta chains below, sequenced in a study of T cell changes during pregnancy in multiple sclerosis. The data were produced by immunoSEQ multiplex PCR, yet TCRdb's version contains in-frame clones alone and is incomplete. There are around 62,000 clones in the sample; roughly nine tenths occur only once, and 0.76% lies in the top ten. The material sequenced was CD4+ T cells from peripheral blood mononuclear cells, taken in the first trimester of pregnancy. Every receptor here comes from a female donor with multiple sclerosis, enrolled in a pregnancy study.

This chain uses TRBV19 with TRBJ1-5; TRBD1 matches at 8 bases. From germline, CDR1 is LNHDA and CDR2 SQIVND (reference sequence). The CDR3 loop spans 16 amino acids. V gave up 9 bases and J gave up 4 bases; unmatched junction bases: 14. The CDR3 loop is CASTRFEDRVNQPQHF. The CDR3 region has the DNA TGTGCCAGCACCCGTTTTGAGGACAGGGTTAATCAGCCCCAGCATTTT.

This chain uses TRBV19 with TRBJ1-1; 7 nucleotides match TRBD1. The germline gives CDR1 LNHDA, CDR2 SQIVND (reference sequence). This CDR3 has 15 residues. V lost 9 bases to trimming and J lost 0 bases; unmatched junction nucleotides: 10. The CDR3 bases are TGTGCCAGCTCAGACAGGGCAAATATGAACACTGAAGCTTTCTTT. It yields the protein CASSDRANMNTEAFF.

The V and J genes are TRBV11-2 and TRBJ2-3, with 7 bases fitting TRBD2. This CDR3 comprises 16 residues. The V and J ends lost 1 base and 0 bases, in that order; junction bases with no gene match: 4. Per germline, CDR1 SGHAT and CDR2 FQNNGV. This CDR3 reads CASSLGGTISTDTQYF. The CDR3 DNA reads TGTGCCAGCAGCTTAGGAGGGACTATTAGCACAGATACGCAGTATTTT.

V usage is TRBV20-1 and J usage is TRBJ2-3; possible D gene TRBD2, 6 bases. CDR1 is DFQATT, CDR2 SNEGSKA, per germline (reference sequence). The length of the CDR3 is 11 residues. The V gene lost 3 bases and the J gene lost 6 bases, with 7 bases spanning the gap. CDR3 coding DNA: TGCAGTGCTAGCCGGGGGGATACGCAGTATTTT. This sequence encodes CSASRGDTQYF.

The genes are TRBV5-4 and TRBJ2-3; TRBD2 aligns across 10 bases. CDR3 length equals 16 residues. Germline V gene data show CDR1 as SGHNT and CDR2 as YYREEE (reference sequence). With V trimmed by 5 bases and J by 2 bases, 8 bases remained unmatched. For the CDR3, the DNA is TGTGCCAGCAGGACCGTAGCGGGGGGACTCACAGATACGCAGTATTTT. Amino acid sequence: CASRTVAGGLTDTQYF. The variable domain in full, completed from reference TRBV5-4 and TRBJ2-3, reads ETGVTQSPTHLIKTRGQQVTLRCSSQSGHNTVSWYQQALGQGPQFIFQYYREEENGRGNFPPRFSGLQFPNYSSELNVNALELDDSALYLCASRTVAGGLTDTQYFGPGTRLTVL.

The chain combines TRBV10-3 with TRBJ2-7, with a tentative D call TRBD1 (6 bases). The germline V and J ends were trimmed by 4 bases and 0 bases, with 22 bases remaining between them. Germline values: CDR1 ENHRY, CDR2 SYGVKD. CDR3 length equals 18 residues. The CDR3 coding sequence is TGTGCCATCAGTGCGGCCGTACCTGACAGGATGCTCTCCTACGAGCAGTACTTC. This sequence encodes CAISAAVPDRMLSYEQYF.

This rearrangement joins TRBV9 to TRBJ2-5, with TRBD2 matching 7 bases. The J segment lost 0 bases and the V segment lost 0 bases, leaving 17 bases of the junction unmatched. The CDR3 totals 20 residues. CDR1 and CDR2 (germline): SGDLS, YYNGEE. CDR3: CASSVARRGVHIKYQETQYF. The CDR3 region has the DNA TGTGCCAGCAGCGTAGCTCGACGGGGGGTACATATTAAGTACCAAGAGACCCAGTACTTC.

This chain joins TRBV4-3 and TRBJ1-1, with a tentative D call TRBD1 (5 bases). Trimming stripped 4 bases from V and 4 bases from J, with 16 bases between. Germline V lookup: CDR1 LGHNA, CDR2 YSLEER. The CDR3 has 15 amino acids. CDR3 in amino acids: CASSLEGMRGTEAFF. CDR3 DNA sequence: TGCGCCAGCAGCCTGGAGGGCATGAGGGGCACTGAAGCTTTCTTT.